These 24 T cell receptor beta chains originate from one sample sequenced in a study of OX40 agonist ivuxolimab in advanced cancers. To prepare the library, the immunoSEQ multiplex PCR assay was applied. Entries here come from immuneACCESS through TCRdb and include only in-frame sequences with V and J called. Some clones fail to appear in such tables; in the studies checked, an unresolved V gene covers under half of the shortfall, and the cause of the remainder is unknown. Within this sample are some 94,000 clones, with approximately 95% of them counted one time only. Around 2% of the sample comes from the top ten. Material: CD4+ or CD8+ T cells sorted from blood, obtained in a trial of the OX40 agonist ivuxolimab. Receptors originate from an adult with an advanced solid tumor such as melanoma, head and neck, liver or kidney cancer.

This chain uses TRBV6-5 with TRBJ2-7; no reliable D call. Looked up from germline, CDR1 is MNHEY and CDR2 is SVGAGI. Trimming took 2 bases from V and 4 from J, leaving 15 bases between them. CDR3 size: 15 residues. In nucleotides, the CDR3 is TGTGCCAGCAGTTACCAAACCTTTCCCGAGTACGAGCAGTACTTC. Translated: CASSYQTFPEYEQYF.

The CDR3: CASSFTPQETQYF. The CDR3 DNA reads TGTGCCAGCAGTTTTACCCCTCAAGAGACCCAGTACTTC. V usage is TRBV6-5 and J usage is TRBJ2-5, with D unclear. The CDR3 consists of 13 residues. V dropped 4 bases and J dropped 2 bases, with 8 bases sitting between them. Germline loops: CDR1 MNHEY, CDR2 SVGAGI.

This sequence joins TRBV10-3 and TRBJ2-7, with 9 bases matching TRBD1. Germline CDR1 is ENHRY and CDR2 is SYGVKD. CDR3 size: 13 residues. The ends lost 8 bases at V and 4 bases at J; junction bases unmatched: 6. CDR3 DNA: TGTGCCATCGGCAGACAGGGGGAGTACGAGCAGTACTTC. Amino acids: CAIGRQGEYEQYF.

The V gene is TRBV4-1, the J gene TRBJ1-1, with TRBD1 identical over 7 bases. V shed 5 bases, J shed 7 bases, and the junction held 7 bases outside the gene matches. Germline V gives CDR1 MGHRA, CDR2 YSYEKL. CDR3 length equals 13 residues. This CDR3 reads CASSFQGGDEAFF. DNA of the CDR3: TGCGCCAGCAGCTTTCAGGGGGGGGATGAAGCTTTCTTT.

The chain joins TRBV28 to TRBJ2-3; the D is unclear. The V gene's germline CDR1 is MDHEN and CDR2 SYDVKM. Between the trimmed V and J ends, which lost 7 bases and 4 bases, there was a span of 15 bases. The CDR3 runs to 14 residues. CDR3 amino acids: CASTPLVASDTQYF. The CDR3 DNA reads as TGTGCCAGCACCCCATTAGTCGCATCAGATACGCAGTATTTT.

The chain uses TRBV19 and TRBJ2-1; 8 bases agree with TRBD2. This CDR3 region has 15 residues. Per the germline V gene, CDR1 is LNHDA and CDR2 is SQIVND (reference sequence). V shed 0 bases and J 8 bases; nucleotides not matched to a gene: 6. The CDR3, as DNA: TGTGCCAGTAGTATAGATTCGGGAGGGCCCTATGAGCAGTTCTTC. As protein: CASSIDSGGPYEQFF. Combining the CDR3 with reference TRBV19 and TRBJ2-1 gives the whole variable domain DGGITQSPKYLFRKEGQNVTLSCEQNLNHDAMYWYRQDPGQGLRLIYYSQIVNDFQKGDIAEGYSVSREKKESFPLTVTSAQKNPTAFYLCASSIDSGGPYEQFFGPGTRLTVL.

The J gene is TRBJ1-5, the V gene TRBV5-8, with D maybe TRBD1 (5 bases). CDR1 is SGHTS, CDR2 YDEGEE, per germline. V lost 4 bases and J lost 6, with 17 bases in between. CDR3 size: 15 residues. The CDR3 sequence is CASSLDQGASQPQHF. In DNA, the CDR3 is TGTGCCAGCAGCCTGGATCAGGGTGCCAGTCAGCCCCAGCATTTT.

The genes are TRBV28 and TRBJ2-5; D perhaps matches TRBD2 (5 bases). This CDR3 region has 12 residues. Trimming shortened V by 2 bases and J by 13 bases, and 14 bases separated the two germline ends. Germline V gene data show CDR1 as MDHEN and CDR2 as SYDVKM. CDR3 DNA sequence: TGTGCCAGCAGTTTAAGCGGAAGGGCCTGGTACTTC. It codes for CASSLSGRAWYF. Full variable domain (rest looked up from reference TRBV28 and TRBJ2-5): DVKVTQSSRYLVKRTGEKVFLECVQDMDHENMFWYRQDPGLGLRLIYFSYDVKMKEKGDIPEGYSVSREKKERFSLILESASTNQTSMYLCASSLSGRAWYFGPGTRLLVL.

This clone was detected once. This rearrangement joins TRBV27 to TRBJ2-7; D remains unclear. Germline V gene data show CDR1 as MNHEY and CDR2 as SMNVEV (reference sequence). CDR3 length equals 12 residues. Deletions cut 5 bases from V and 2 bases from J, with 7 bases between. CDR3 amino acids: CASSPSTYEQYF. CDR3 bases: TGTGCCAGCAGTCCATCGACCTACGAGCAGTACTTC.

The V and J genes are TRBV6-5 and TRBJ1-5; D is ambiguous. V dropped 6 bases and J dropped 5 bases, with 11 bases sitting between them. CDR1 is MNHEY and CDR2 is SVGAGI in the germline V gene. The CDR3 runs 13 residues. CDR3 residues: CASSGGRHQPQHF. The CDR3 DNA reads as TGTGCCAGCAGCGGTGGGAGGCATCAGCCCCAGCATTTT.

The V and J genes are TRBV4-3 and TRBJ2-7; 8 bases align to TRBD2. The CDR3 covers 14 residues. CDR1 is LGHNA and CDR2 is YSLEER in the germline V gene. V lost 3 bases to trimming and J lost 5 bases; unmatched junction nucleotides: 6. CDR3 in DNA: TGCGCCAGCAGCCAGGGGACTAGTTCGAACGAGCAGTACTTC. It translates to CASSQGTSSNEQYF.

The chain combines TRBV5-8 with TRBJ2-7; D is uncertain. The germline V gene encodes CDR1 SGHTS and CDR2 YDEGEE. The CDR3 covers 14 residues. V was pared by 0 bases and J by 0 bases, with 7 bases between. Here the CDR3 DNA reads TGTGCCAGCAGCTTGGGCCGTCTCTCCTACGAGCAGTACTTC. Translating it yields CASSLGRLSYEQYF.

This chain uses TRBV7-9 with TRBJ2-7; TRBD2 matches at 7 bases. CDR3 length: 12 amino acids. Germline-derived CDR1 and CDR2 are SEHNR and FQNEAQ (reference sequence). Germline trimming cut 5 bases from V and 7 bases from J; bases unmatched to any gene: 5. The CDR3 region has the DNA TGTGCCAGCAGCACGGTCGGGGGGGAGCAGTACTTC. It encodes CASSTVGGEQYF.

V gene TRBV5-6 combines with J gene TRBJ1-4; D is possibly TRBD1 (5 bases). Germline CDR1 and CDR2: SGHDT and YYEEEE. Trimming took 2 bases from V and 5 from J, leaving 10 bases between them. This CDR3 comprises 14 residues. The CDR3 coding sequence is TGTGCCAGCAGCTTCCAGGGCTCAAATGAAAAACTGTTTTTT. It encodes CASSFQGSNEKLFF.

V is TRBV6-4 and J is TRBJ2-1; a weak D match, TRBD2 (6 bases). V was cut by 4 bases and J by 1 base, with 11 bases left in between. The CDR3 is 15 residues long. Germline V CDR1 and CDR2: MRHNA, SNTAGT. The CDR3 nucleotides are TGTGCCAGCAGTGTTGTTAGCGGTTCCTACAATGAGCAGTTCTTC. The encoded protein is CASSVVSGSYNEQFF.

V usage is TRBV7-9 and J usage is TRBJ2-7, with 9 positions matching TRBD1. This CDR3 region has 14 residues. The germline V gene encodes CDR1 SEHNR and CDR2 FQNEAQ (reference sequence). V dropped 1 base and J dropped 3; count of bases not matched to a gene: 1. CDR3 in DNA: TGTGCCAGCAGCTTAGTGGGACAGGGCTACGAGCAGTACTTC. The encoded protein is CASSLVGQGYEQYF.

The rearrangement joins TRBV12-5 to TRBJ2-3; D ambiguous. The V and J ends lost 5 bases and 0 bases respectively, with 12 bases between them. The germline CDR1 and CDR2 sequences are LGHNT and FRNRAP. This CDR3 region has 15 residues. The CDR3 spells CASGEPLGSTDTQYF. CDR3 bases: TGTGCTAGTGGTGAGCCCCTTGGGAGCACAGATACGCAGTATTTT. The full variable domain, its missing parts supplied by reference TRBV12-5 and TRBJ2-3, is DARVTQTPRHKVTEMGQEVTMRCQPILGHNTVFWYRQTMMQGLELLAYFRNRAPLDDSGMPKDRFSAEMPDATLATLKIQPSEPRDSAVYFCASGEPLGSTDTQYFGPGTRLTVL.

V is TRBV19 and J is TRBJ1-3; possible D gene TRBD1, 5 bases. Germline values: CDR1 LNHDA, CDR2 SQIVND (reference sequence). There are 15 residues in the CDR3. V lost 8 bases and J 0 bases, leaving 14 bases between the germline ends. The CDR3 sequence is CASLRDSISGNTIYF. The CDR3 bases are TGTGCCAGTTTGCGAGACAGCATCTCTGGAAACACCATATATTTT.

This chain joins TRBV7-9 and TRBJ2-2; D ambiguous. Looked up from germline, CDR1 is SEHNR and CDR2 is FQNEAQ (reference sequence). The CDR3 loop spans 14 amino acids. V lost 5 bases and J 6 bases, leaving 13 bases between the germline ends. The DNA for the CDR3 is TGTGCCAGCAGCCCCCGTTCACGGGCCGGGGAGCTGTTTTTT. Protein: CASSPRSRAGELFF. The variable domain in full, with the rest retrieved from reference TRBV7-9 and TRBJ2-2, is DTGVSQNPRHKITKRGQNVTFRCDPISEHNRLYWYRQTLGQGPEFLTYFQNEAQLEKSRLLSDRFSAERPKGSFSTLEIQRTEQGDSAMYLCASSPRSRAGELFFGEGSRLTVL.

V gene TRBV5-1 combines with J gene TRBJ2-1; the D gene is possibly TRBD1 (5 bases). Trimming removed 0 bases at V and 0 bases at J, with 10 bases between. The germline V gene encodes CDR1 SGHRS and CDR2 YFSETQ. CDR3 length: 16 amino acids. As DNA, the CDR3 is TGCGCCAGCAGCTTGGGGGGCCCGTCCTCCTACAATGAGCAGTTCTTC. It codes for CASSLGGPSSYNEQFF.

V is TRBV7-9 and J is TRBJ1-1; maybe TRBD1 (6 bases). Germline V gene sequence: CDR1 SEHNR, CDR2 FQNEAQ (reference sequence). The germline V and J ends were trimmed by 0 bases and 1 base, with 9 bases remaining between them. The CDR3 loop spans 15 amino acids. CDR3: CASSLAGGKNTEAFF. The CDR3 DNA follows: TGTGCCAGCAGCTTAGCCGGGGGCAAGAACACTGAAGCTTTCTTT.

As for this clone: Other DNA sequences of this sample code for an identical CDR3. The rearrangement links TRBV27 to TRBJ2-7; the D gene could be TRBD1 or TRBD2 (5 bases each). V was cut by 4 bases and J by 0 bases, with 10 bases left in between. CDR3 length equals 14 residues. Germline CDR1 MNHEY, CDR2 SMNVEV (reference sequence). CDR3 sequence reads: CASSSPGTSYEQYF. The CDR3 coding sequence is TGTGCCAGCAGTTCCCCCGGGACCTCCTACGAGCAGTACTTC.

The gene calls are TRBV6-5 and TRBJ2-6; no definite D call. In germline, CDR1 is MNHEY, CDR2 SVGAGI. V shed 5 bases and J shed 4 bases, with 6 bases lying between them. This CDR3 is 13 amino acids long. In nucleotides, the CDR3 is TGTGCCAGCAGTCAGCTCGGGGCCAACGTCCTGACTTTC. It encodes CASSQLGANVLTF.

The rearrangement uses TRBV5-1 and TRBJ1-1, with D possibly TRBD1 on 5 matching bases. Germline CDR1 is SGHRS and CDR2 is YFSETQ. This CDR3 has 13 residues. Deletions cut 5 bases from V and 1 base from J, with 9 bases between. The CDR3 protein is CASSEGTNTEAFF. The CDR3 coding sequence is TGCGCCAGCAGTGAAGGGACGAACACTGAAGCTTTCTTT.